The 22 T cell receptor beta chains presented below share a single source sample, sequenced in a study of identical twins. TCRdb re-analysed the 5' RACE reads in MiXCR, keeping a single row per CDR3 protein. The sample consists of more than 1.5 million distinct CDR3 sequences, under 35% of them appearing once. Material for sequencing was cord blood. These receptors originate from a newborn girl in good health.

On this clonotype itself: This could be a read error, since a much larger clone is one nucleotide away. The chain carries TRBV2 and TRBJ2-7, with D possibly TRBD2 on 5 matching bases. V lost 5 bases and J 0 bases, leaving 11 bases between the germline ends. Germline V CDR1 and CDR2: SNHLY, FYNNEI. The CDR3 totals 14 residues. DNA for the CDR3: TGTGCCAGCAGTAAGACGGGAATCTCCTACGAGCAGTACTTC. Residues: CASSKTGISYEQYF.

This clonotype was picked up many times. The gene calls are TRBV4-2 and TRBJ1-4; TRBD1 matches 9 bases. This CDR3 region has 16 residues. Per the germline V gene, CDR1 is LGHNA and CDR2 is YNFKEQ. After removal of 5 bases from V and 12 bases from J, the junction contained 16 bases not matched to a gene. CDR3 bases: TGTGCCAGCAGCAACTCGGACAGGGGCAACCTCGGAGAACTGTTTTTT. Protein: CASSNSDRGNLGELFF.

This chain uses TRBV10-3 with TRBJ2-7, with 9 bases lining up with TRBD1. The CDR3 covers 13 residues. Unmatched junction bases numbered 6, after V lost 10 bases and J lost 2 bases. Germline-derived CDR1 and CDR2 are ENHRY and SYGVKD. The CDR3: CATGQGGAYEQYF. The CDR3 region has the DNA TGTGCCACGGGACAGGGAGGTGCCTACGAGCAGTACTTC.

Points on this clonotype: A much bigger clone sits one base away, suggesting this may be a read error. J is TRBJ1-4 and V is TRBV4-1; D uncertain. The CDR3 extends over 12 amino acids. Germline V gene data show CDR1 as MGHRA and CDR2 as YSYEKL. The CDR3 coding sequence is TGCGCCAGCGGCCAAGTGGCTGAAAAACTGTTTTTT. Translation: CASGQVAEKLFF.

The gene calls are TRBV27 and TRBJ1-5, with D uncertain. V was shortened by 3 bases and J by 3 bases, with 12 bases between the two germline ends. Germline V CDR1 and CDR2: MNHEY, SMNVEV (reference sequence). This CDR3 has 15 residues. The CDR3 DNA follows: TGTGCCAGCAGTTTTCGGTGGCTACCCAATCAGCCCCAGCATTTT. This codes for CASSFRWLPNQPQHF.

V gene TRBV30 combines with J gene TRBJ2-4; 8 bases line up with TRBD2. The DNA end lines up better with TRBJ2-7; the J call may be wrong. CDR1 is GTSNPN and CDR2 is SVGIG in the germline V gene (reference sequence). This CDR3 contains 15 residues. The CDR3 DNA is TGTGCCTGGGGACTCAGCGGGGGCCTTCCCTACGAGCAGTACTTC. Amino acids: CAWGLSGGLPYEQYF.

Comment on this clonotype: Mismatch with germline at one junction end may stem from a read error. The chain links TRBV7-8 to TRBJ1-1, with D possibly matching TRBD1 (6 bases). Germline CDR1 reads SGHVS; CDR2 reads FQNEAQ. The CDR3 consists of 13 residues. CDR3 residues: CACSFYRDTEAFF. The CDR3 region has the DNA TGTGCCTGCAGCTTCTACAGGGACACTGAAGCTTTCTTT.

This clonotype was counted many times. This chain joins TRBV4-2 and TRBJ2-1; 7 bases fit TRBD2. Unmatched junction bases numbered 3, after V lost 0 bases and J lost 4 bases. The CDR3 runs to 15 residues. Per the germline V gene, CDR1 is LGHNA and CDR2 is YNFKEQ. The CDR3 DNA reads as TGTGCCAGCAGCCAAGAGCTAGCGGAGTACAATGAGCAGTTCTTC. Encoded protein: CASSQELAEYNEQFF.

This chain links TRBV12-3 or TRBV12-4 with TRBJ2-3; weak D call: TRBD1 (6 bases). The CDR3 loop spans 15 amino acids. Trimming took 1 base from V and 6 from J, leaving 14 bases between them. The CDR3 here is CASSLGDTRKDTQYF. CDR3 in DNA: TGTGCCAGCAGTTTAGGGGACACCCGAAAGGATACGCAGTATTTT.

This clonotype was counted a few times. The chain employs TRBV4-1 and TRBJ2-4, with TRBD1 as a possible D gene (6 bases). With the DNA end fitting TRBJ2-5 better, the J assignment may be wrong. Germline V gene lookup returns CDR1 MGHRA and CDR2 YSYEKL. This CDR3 spans 16 amino acids. This CDR3 reads CASSQAPGTLQETQYF. As DNA, the CDR3 is TGCGCCAGCAGCCAAGCCCCCGGGACACTTCAAGAGACCCAGTACTTC.

The J gene is TRBJ1-1, the V gene TRBV29-1, with D uncertain. The CDR3 totals 18 residues. Between the trimmed V and J ends, which lost 0 bases and 3 bases, there was a span of 23 bases. Germline V gene sequence: CDR1 SQVTM, CDR2 ANQGSEA. CDR3 in amino acids: CSVEESGWVLVRDTEAFF. The CDR3 bases are TGCAGCGTTGAAGAGTCGGGCTGGGTGCTAGTCCGGGACACTGAAGCTTTCTTT.

This clonotype was observed once. This chain uses TRBV7-2 with TRBJ2-2, with 9 bases matching TRBD2. The CDR3 runs 15 residues. V lost 6 bases and J lost 5; bases outside the gene matches: 7. Germline assignment: CDR1 SGHTA and CDR2 FQGNSA. CDR3 amino acids: CASSPISGGTGELFF. CDR3 DNA sequence: TGTGCCAGCAGTCCCATTAGCGGGGGTACCGGGGAGCTGTTTTTT.

This clonotype has a single count. The chain is built from TRBV5-1 and TRBJ2-1; 8 bases fit TRBD2. Germline V gives CDR1 SGHRS, CDR2 YFSETQ. CDR3 length: 15 residues. V lost 4 bases, J lost 7 bases, and 10 bases stayed unmatched. The CDR3, as DNA: TGCGCCAGCAGCCCCGCGTCCTTAGCGGGAAATGAGCAGTTCTTC. Residues: CASSPASLAGNEQFF.

This clonotype was observed once. This chain links TRBV29-1 with TRBJ1-2; D is unclear. V lost 6 bases, J lost 2 bases, and 16 bases lay in between. The V gene's germline CDR1 is SQVTM and CDR2 ANQGSEA. The CDR3 loop spans 14 amino acids. CDR3 nucleotide sequence: TGCAGCGTCTCCCTTAGAAGAAGGAACTATGGCTACACCTTC. This translates into CSVSLRRRNYGYTF.

The J gene is TRBJ2-7, the V gene TRBV7-9; D not resolved. Germline CDR1 is SEHNR and CDR2 is FQNEAQ (reference sequence). The V gene lost 8 bases and the J gene lost 3 bases, with 11 bases spanning the gap. The CDR3 is 12 residues long. The CDR3: CASGVGYYEQYF. The CDR3 DNA sequence: TGTGCCAGCGGTGTGGGGTACTACGAGCAGTACTTC.

V and J are TRBV6-6 and TRBJ1-3, with D possibly matching TRBD1 (6 bases). The germline V gene has CDR1 MNHNY and CDR2 SVGAGI (reference sequence). The CDR3 runs to 15 residues. The V end lost 6 bases, the J end lost 4 bases, and 16 bases lay between the germline ends. Here the CDR3 DNA reads TGTGCCAGCAGGATGACAGGAGCTGGAGGAAACACCATATATTTT. It translates to CASRMTGAGGNTIYF.

Turning to this clonotype: At one of its ends the junction is not consistent with the germline gene, which may arise from a read error. This rearrangement joins TRBV24-1 to TRBJ2-3; D not resolved. Germline-derived CDR1 and CDR2 are KGHDR and SFDVKD. CDR3 length: 14 amino acids. CDR3 nucleotide sequence: TGTGCCACCAGTAATTTGCAGGGCACAGATACGCAGTATTTT. Encoded protein: CATSNLQGTDTQYF.

This clonotype was recorded once. The junction differs from germline at one of its ends, possibly a read error. The V and J genes are TRBV20-1 and TRBJ1-6, with D unclear. The CDR3 totals 14 residues. Germline V gene lookup returns CDR1 DFQATT and CDR2 SNEGSKA (reference sequence). The CDR3 DNA is TGCAGTGCCCGGAGGGCCCCTTATAATTCACCCCCCCACTTT. It yields the protein CSARRAPYNSPPHF.

Remarks on this clonotype: A much larger clone is a single base away; this may be a read error. The chain is built from TRBV2 and TRBJ2-5; 7 bases align to TRBD2. The DNA matches TRBJ2-1 better at its end, which makes the J call doubtful. Germline-derived CDR1 and CDR2 are SNHLY and FYNNEI. This CDR3 has 15 amino acids. CDR3 nucleotides: TGTGCCAGCATGCGGCTAGCGGCCTACCAAGAGACCCAGTTCTTC. It yields the protein CASMRLAAYQETQFF.

The chain recombines TRBV20-1 with TRBJ1-5; 8 bases are a match to TRBD1. Unmatched junction bases numbered 11, after V lost 1 base and J lost 6 bases. The CDR3 extends over 16 amino acids. Germline CDR1 DFQATT, CDR2 SNEGSKA (reference sequence). CDR3 in amino acids: CSARGRTGQEIQPQHF. Written as DNA, the CDR3 is TGCAGTGCTAGAGGCCGGACAGGGCAAGAGATTCAGCCCCAGCATTTT.

The table lists this clonotype with a count of one. The J gene is TRBJ1-2, the V gene TRBV11-2; 9 bases are a match to TRBD1. Germline V gene lookup returns CDR1 SGHAT and CDR2 FQNNGV. This CDR3 region has 16 residues. The J segment lost 8 bases and the V segment lost 3 bases, leaving 13 bases of the junction unmatched. The CDR3 nucleotides are TGTGCCAGCAGCTTCCACGGACAGGGGAGGCTGAAGGGCTACACCTTC. Translating gives CASSFHGQGRLKGYTF. Full variable domain (missing parts from reference TRBV11-2 and TRBJ1-2): EAGVAQSPRYKIIEKRQSVAFWCNPISGHATLYWYQQILGQGPKLLIQFQNNGVVDDSQLPKDRFSAERLKGVDSTLKIQPAKLEDSAVYLCASSFHGQGRLKGYTFGSGTRLTVV.

This clonotype has a single count. V gene TRBV11-2 combines with J gene TRBJ2-3; 10 nucleotides align to TRBD2. The CDR3 has 16 amino acids. The J segment lost 6 bases and the V segment lost 5 bases, leaving 11 bases of the junction unmatched. Germline V gene lookup returns CDR1 SGHAT and CDR2 FQNNGV. CDR3 sequence reads: CASSTRASGGGDTQYF. For the CDR3, the DNA is TGTGCCAGCAGCACCCGGGCTAGCGGGGGAGGGGATACGCAGTATTTT.